A single sample is the source of the 21 T cell receptor beta chains below, sequenced in a study of blood T cell repertoires in COVID-19. Repertoires were generated with immunoSEQ multiplex PCR, while TCRdb's copy carries only in-frame clones and drops some. The sample gives some 320,000 clones, around 87% of which show up once; roughly 5.2% is in the top ten. The sample consisted of PBMCs or T cells enriched from blood (not recorded which). These receptor sequences come from a woman aged 25 to 45 who had recovered from COVID-19.

Turning to this clone: This specimen includes other DNA sequences encoding the same CDR3. The V gene is TRBV9, the J gene TRBJ1-2; no definite D call. Looked up from germline, CDR1 is SGDLS and CDR2 is YYNGEE. The CDR3 is 13 residues long. Trimming pared 1 base from V and 1 base from J, leaving 5 bases between. The DNA of the CDR3 is TGTGCCAGCAGCGTAACGGTTAACTATGGCTACACCTTC. Translating gives CASSVTVNYGYTF.

This clone came up once. The gene calls are TRBV10-2 and TRBJ1-2; D perhaps matches TRBD1 (6 bases). Trimming stripped 4 bases from V and 8 bases from J, with 11 bases between. Looked up from germline, CDR1 is WSHSY and CDR2 is SAAADI. This CDR3 is built from 12 residues. The CDR3 DNA follows: TGCGCCAGCAGTGCGGTTAGGGGGGGCTACACCTTC. Its protein is CASSAVRGGYTF.

The chain employs TRBV6-1 and TRBJ1-4; the D is unclear. Trimming left V 1 base short and J 8 bases short, with 8 bases between. CDR3 length equals 13 residues. CDR1 is MNHNS and CDR2 is SASEGT in the germline V gene. The CDR3 nucleotides read TGTGCCAGCAGTGAAGGCCCGGGAGAAAAACTGTTTTTT. This gives the protein CASSEGPGEKLFF.

V is TRBV6-1 and J is TRBJ1-2; TRBD1 matches 8 bases. J was trimmed by 5 bases and V by 3 bases; bases with no gene match: 8. This CDR3 has 15 residues. The germline V gene has CDR1 MNHNS and CDR2 SASEGT. For the CDR3, the DNA is TGTGCCAGCAGTGAGGCGGACAGGGAGGGATATGGCTACACCTTC. Translated, it gives CASSEADREGYGYTF.

This clone was seen only a few times. The rearrangement uses TRBV4-1 and TRBJ2-2, with 9 nucleotides matching TRBD1. This CDR3 contains 16 residues. The V and J ends lost 4 bases and 8 bases, in that order; junction bases with no gene match: 11. Germline CDR1 is MGHRA and CDR2 is YSYEKL. As DNA, the CDR3 is TGCGCCAGCAGCCGCATTATACAGGGGGCGCGGGGGGAGCTGTTTTTT. It specifies CASSRIIQGARGELFF.

V and J are TRBV21-1 and TRBJ1-3. TRBV21-1 is a pseudogene segment. The CDR3 is 16 amino acids. CDR3 in amino acids: CASSPRSEPSGNTIYF. The CDR3 DNA is TGTGCCAGCAGCCCCCGGAGTGAGCCCTCTGGAAACACCATATATTTT.

This clone was recorded only once. The gene calls are TRBV6-1 and TRBJ1-2, with D tentatively TRBD1 (6 bases). V lost 0 bases and J lost 11, with 13 bases in between. CDR3 length: 13 residues. Germline V gene sequence: CDR1 MNHNS, CDR2 SASEGT. The DNA for the CDR3 is TGTGCCAGCAGTGAAGCTGGACAGTGGACGTACACCTTC. It codes for CASSEAGQWTYTF.

This sequence joins TRBV5-5 and TRBJ1-5; weak D call: TRBD1 (5 bases). CDR1 is SGHKS, CDR2 YYEKEE, per germline (reference sequence). V dropped 0 bases and J dropped 6 bases, with 10 bases sitting between them. CDR3 size: 14 residues. Here the CDR3 DNA reads TGTGCCAGCAGCTTGGAGTCAAGGGGTCAGCCCCAGCATTTT. As protein: CASSLESRGQPQHF.

This clone was counted a few times. V usage is TRBV5-4 and J usage is TRBJ2-7, with 9 bases that match TRBD1. The J segment lost 3 bases and the V segment lost 5 bases, leaving 6 bases of the junction unmatched. There are 14 residues in the CDR3. Looked up from germline, CDR1 is SGHNT and CDR2 is YYREEE (reference sequence). The CDR3: CASRGGQGVYEQYF. CDR3 in DNA: TGTGCCAGCAGGGGGGGACAGGGCGTCTACGAGCAGTACTTC.

The V and J genes are TRBV2 and TRBJ1-5, with 7 bases lining up with TRBD1. From germline, CDR1 is SNHLY and CDR2 FYNNEI. With 5 bases clipped from V and 0 bases from J, the junction kept 4 bases outside the gene matches. This CDR3 contains 15 residues. The CDR3 here is CASSWDSDSNQPQHF. The CDR3 DNA follows: TGTGCCAGCAGTTGGGACAGTGATAGCAATCAGCCCCAGCATTTT. The whole variable domain, remainder taken from reference TRBV2 and TRBJ1-5, is EPEVTQTPSHQVTQMGQEVILRCVPISNHLYFYWYRQILGQKVEFLVSFYNNEISEKSEIFDDQFSVERPDGSNFTLKIRSTKLEDSAMYFCASSWDSDSNQPQHFGDGTRLSIL.

The V gene is TRBV29-1, the J gene TRBJ1-1, with a possible D match to TRBD1 (5 bases). In germline, CDR1 is SQVTM, CDR2 ANQGSEA. The CDR3 is made up of 13 amino acids. Trimming removed 7 bases at V and 0 bases at J, with 12 bases between. The CDR3 sequence is CSGGSPMNTEAFF. The CDR3 DNA reads TGCAGCGGGGGCAGCCCAATGAACACTGAAGCTTTCTTT.

V and J are TRBV7-9 and TRBJ2-3; D gene uncertain. Germline V gene data show CDR1 as SEHNR and CDR2 as FQNEAQ (reference sequence). V shed 7 bases and J shed 0 bases, with 11 bases lying between them. The CDR3 length is 14 residues. DNA of the CDR3: TGTGCCAGCAACCTACAGAGTAGCACAGATACGCAGTATTTT. Its translation is CASNLQSSTDTQYF.

The chain carries TRBV11-2 and TRBJ1-2; 12 bases align to TRBD1. J gave up 14 bases and V 4 bases, and 11 bases lay outside the gene matches. The CDR3 extends over 14 amino acids. Germline values: CDR1 SGHAT, CDR2 FQNNGV. The CDR3 bases are TGTGCCAGCAGCTCCCTAAGGGGACAGGGGGCGAGGACCTTC. Translating gives CASSSLRGQGARTF. Based on the CDR3 plus reference TRBV11-2 and TRBJ1-2, the full variable domain is EAGVAQSPRYKIIEKRQSVAFWCNPISGHATLYWYQQILGQGPKLLIQFQNNGVVDDSQLPKDRFSAERLKGVDSTLKIQPAKLEDSAVYLCASSSLRGQGARTFGSGTRLTVV.

The chain is built from TRBV3-1 (or the pseudogene TRBV3-2) and TRBJ2-3, with 12 bases fitting TRBD2. This CDR3 is 19 amino acids long. With 1 base clipped from V and 0 bases from J, the junction kept 8 bases outside the gene matches. Germline CDR1 is LGHDT and CDR2 is YNNKEL (reference sequence). The CDR3: CASSQAATTSGGSTDTQYF. The DNA for the CDR3 is TGTGCCAGCAGCCAAGCCGCTACTACTAGCGGGGGGAGCACAGATACGCAGTATTTT.

This chain links TRBV5-4 with TRBJ1-2; D might be TRBD1 (6 bases). The CDR3 length is 14 residues. CDR1 and CDR2 (germline): SGHNT, YYREEE (reference sequence). Trimming left V 5 bases short and J 4 bases short, with 15 bases between. CDR3 amino acids: CASRRVGAIYGYTF. The CDR3 DNA sequence: TGTGCCAGCAGGAGAGTGGGGGCGATCTATGGCTACACCTTC.

The genes are TRBV18 and TRBJ1-3, with 9 bases lining up with TRBD1. With V trimmed by 3 bases and J by 2 bases, 2 bases remained unmatched. In germline, CDR1 is KGHSH, CDR2 LQKENI. The CDR3 contains 15 residues. The CDR3 protein is CASSPNRGPGNTIYF. In nucleotides, the CDR3 is TGTGCCAGCTCACCGAACAGGGGGCCTGGAAACACCATATATTTT.

The J gene is TRBJ2-7, the V gene TRBV27; D remains unclear. The CDR3 is 13 residues long. CDR1 MNHEY and CDR2 SMNVEV come from the germline V gene (reference sequence). Trimming pared 3 bases from V and 2 bases from J, leaving 8 bases between. The CDR3 bases are TGTGCCAGCAGTTTTGGCAAACCCTACGAGCAGTACTTC. Translating gives CASSFGKPYEQYF.

V usage is TRBV28 and J usage is TRBJ1-2; 7 bases line up with TRBD1. Germline V CDR1 and CDR2: MDHEN, SYDVKM. The CDR3 extends over 14 amino acids. V was pared by 5 bases and J by 7 bases, with 10 bases of the junction left unmatched. The CDR3 coding sequence is TGTGCCAGCAGTCCACCGGGACAGCGAGCTGGCTACACCTTC. This gives the protein CASSPPGQRAGYTF.

The chain combines TRBV9 with TRBJ1-6, with a weak D call TRBD1 (5 bases). V was shortened by 4 bases and J by 7 bases, with 12 bases between the two germline ends. Germline CDR1 and CDR2: SGDLS and YYNGEE. The CDR3 extends over 14 amino acids. The CDR3 region has the DNA TGTGCCAGCAGCCCGGCGGACACGAATTCACCCCTCCACTTT. As protein: CASSPADTNSPLHF.

The chain combines TRBV7-9 with TRBJ1-2; tentatively, D is TRBD1 (5 bases). The CDR3 is made up of 14 amino acids. V was trimmed by 2 bases and J by 5 bases, leaving 12 bases between them. From germline, CDR1 is SEHNR and CDR2 FQNEAQ (reference sequence). The DNA of the CDR3 is TGTGCCAGCAGCTTAACCAGGGTTGAATATGGCTACACCTTC. Translation gives CASSLTRVEYGYTF.

V gene TRBV6-5 combines with J gene TRBJ1-5; D gene ambiguous. The V gene's germline CDR1 is MNHEY and CDR2 SVGAGI. The V end lost 10 bases, the J end lost 5 bases, and 12 bases lay between the germline ends. This CDR3 contains 12 residues. CDR3: CATRSPDQPQHF. In DNA, the CDR3 is TGTGCCACCCGTTCCCCAGATCAGCCCCAGCATTTT.